These T cell receptor beta chains were read from a single sample in a study of blood T cell repertoires in COVID-19. Assay used: immunoSEQ multiplex PCR; TCRdb lists only in-frame clones, some missing. This table holds 350,000 to 400,000 clones, 90% found once. The sample consisted of peripheral blood. The source of these receptors is a man in his late teens or twenties with active or convalescent COVID-19. Each CDR3 is given with its conserved first and last residue. Each record gives: J gene, D gene, clone size, V gene, CDR3 DNA, CDR3 protein. The D gene is left open where the match is weak. Only part of the rows carry a size: once, few, many, or a class if the clone is expanded.

j_call: TRBJ2-1
d_call: TRBD2
clone_size: NA
v_call: TRBV19
cdr3_nt: TGTGCCAGTAGTATGAATGGCGGGAGCTCCTACAATGAGCAGTTCTTC
cdr3_aa: CASSMNGGSSYNEQFF

j_call: TRBJ1-5
d_call: NA
clone_size: NA
v_call: TRBV6-5
cdr3_nt: TGTGCCAGCAGGATGGGAGGGCAGCCCCAGCATTTT
cdr3_aa: CASRMGGQPQHF

j_call: TRBJ2-5
d_call: NA
clone_size: NA
v_call: TRBV7-8
cdr3_nt: TGTGCCAGCAGCTATGACAGGTCTCAAGAGACCCAGTACTTC
cdr3_aa: CASSYDRSQETQYF

j_call: TRBJ1-4
d_call: NA
clone_size: NA
v_call: TRBV6-6
cdr3_nt: TGTGCCAGCAGCCAGGCTTGGCAGTTGGAAAAACTGTTTTTT
cdr3_aa: CASSQAWQLEKLFF

j_call: TRBJ1-1
d_call: NA
clone_size: once
v_call: TRBV5-1
cdr3_nt: TGCGCCAGCAGCTCCGCGACAGGCACTGAAGCTTTCTTT
cdr3_aa: CASSSATGTEAFF

j_call: TRBJ1-5
d_call: NA
clone_size: once
v_call: TRBV4-3
cdr3_nt: TGCGCCAGCAGCCTCAGGGATGGCAGCAATCAGCCCCAGCATTTT
cdr3_aa: CASSLRDGSNQPQHF

j_call: TRBJ2-7
d_call: NA
clone_size: few
v_call: TRBV7-6
cdr3_nt: TGTGCCAGCAGCCCCAAGCCGGACAGATTCTACGAGCAGTACTTC
cdr3_aa: CASSPKPDRFYEQYF

j_call: TRBJ2-7
d_call: TRBD1
clone_size: NA
v_call: TRBV29-1
cdr3_nt: TGCAGCGTTGAAGATGGGCGGACAGGCTTTAAGCAGTACTTC
cdr3_aa: CSVEDGRTGFKQYF

j_call: TRBJ2-1
d_call: TRBD1
clone_size: NA
v_call: TRBV24-1
cdr3_nt: TGTGCCACCAGTGATACGGGACAGGGGGCATGGAATGAGCAGTTCTTC
cdr3_aa: CATSDTGQGAWNEQFF

j_call: TRBJ1-2
d_call: NA
clone_size: NA
v_call: TRBV4-2
cdr3_nt: TGTGCCAGCAGCCAATCACAGGGTAACTATGGCTACACCTTC
cdr3_aa: CASSQSQGNYGYTF

j_call: TRBJ2-1
d_call: NA
clone_size: NA
v_call: TRBV11-2
cdr3_nt: TGTGCCAGCAGCTTAGCTTTGGCTTCCCCACTCTTC
cdr3_aa: CASSLALASPLF

j_call: TRBJ1-6
d_call: NA
clone_size: NA
v_call: TRBV6-5
cdr3_nt: TGTGCCAGCAGGCAACGGGGAAATTCACCCCTCCACTTT
cdr3_aa: CASRQRGNSPLHF

j_call: TRBJ2-2
d_call: NA
clone_size: NA
v_call: TRBV18
cdr3_nt: TGTGCCAGCTCGTCACTAGCGAACACCGGGGAGCTGTTTTTT
cdr3_aa: CASSSLANTGELFF

j_call: TRBJ2-7
d_call: NA
clone_size: once
v_call: TRBV29-1
cdr3_nt: TGCAGCGTTGGAGGGAGCTACGAGCAGTACTTC
cdr3_aa: CSVGGSYEQYF

j_call: TRBJ1-6
d_call: TRBD1
clone_size: NA
v_call: TRBV24-1
cdr3_nt: TGTGCCACCAGTGAGCCCCCTTCCGGGACAGCCTATAATTCACCCCTCCACTTT
cdr3_aa: CATSEPPSGTAYNSPLHF

j_call: TRBJ1-6
d_call: NA
clone_size: few
v_call: TRBV7-2
cdr3_nt: TGTGCCAGTACGGGAGGGGTGAATTCACCCCTCCACTTT
cdr3_aa: CASTGGVNSPLHF

j_call: TRBJ2-1
d_call: TRBD2
clone_size: NA
v_call: TRBV27
cdr3_nt: TGTGCCAGCAGTTTAGGGGGCACTAGCGGGGGGGCATTGGAGCAGTTCTTC
cdr3_aa: CASSLGGTSGGALEQFF

j_call: TRBJ2-3
d_call: TRBD2
clone_size: NA
v_call: TRBV28
cdr3_nt: TGTGCCAGCAGTTGGGCCGGGACTAGCGGGTTAGATACGCAGTATTTT
cdr3_aa: CASSWAGTSGLDTQYF

j_call: TRBJ1-1
d_call: NA
clone_size: NA
v_call: TRBV7-2
cdr3_nt: TGTGCCAGCAGCCCACGATCCCCGGGGGAAGCTTTCTTT
cdr3_aa: CASSPRSPGEAFF

j_call: TRBJ2-7
d_call: TRBD1
clone_size: NA
v_call: TRBV20-1
cdr3_nt: TGCAGTGCTAGTACCGACAGGGTGAGGGACGAGCAGTACTTC
cdr3_aa: CSASTDRVRDEQYF

j_call: TRBJ2-7
d_call: TRBD2
clone_size: NA
v_call: TRBV7-3
cdr3_nt: TGTGCCAGCAGCTTAAATGCGGCGGGGGTCGAGCAGTACTTC
cdr3_aa: CASSLNAAGVEQYF

j_call: TRBJ2-1
d_call: TRBD2
clone_size: NA
v_call: TRBV28
cdr3_nt: TGTGCCAGCAGCGGCCGGGCTAGCGGGAGCCATGAGCAGTTCTTC
cdr3_aa: CASSGRASGSHEQFF

j_call: TRBJ2-5
d_call: TRBD1
clone_size: NA
v_call: TRBV5-1
cdr3_nt: TGCGCCAGCAGCTTGGGGGCAGGGGGCTCACAAGAGACCCAGTACTTC
cdr3_aa: CASSLGAGGSQETQYF

j_call: TRBJ2-7
d_call: TRBD1
clone_size: NA
v_call: TRBV7-2
cdr3_nt: TGTGCCAGCAGCCCGGACAGGGGAAACGAGCAGTACTTC
cdr3_aa: CASSPDRGNEQYF

j_call: TRBJ1-1
d_call: NA
clone_size: NA
v_call: TRBV9
cdr3_nt: TGTGCCAGCTCCGAAGCGAGCAGGGTAGGCACTGAAGCTTTCTTT
cdr3_aa: CASSEASRVGTEAFF

j_call: TRBJ2-1
d_call: NA
clone_size: NA
v_call: TRBV19
cdr3_nt: TGTGCCAGTAGCCAGTTCAGGGATGAGCAGTTCTTC
cdr3_aa: CASSQFRDEQFF

j_call: TRBJ1-6
d_call: NA
clone_size: NA
v_call: TRBV11-3
cdr3_nt: TGTGCCAGCAGCTTAGAGGCTAATTCACCCCTCCACTTT
cdr3_aa: CASSLEANSPLHF

j_call: TRBJ2-1
d_call: TRBD2
clone_size: NA
v_call: TRBV7-3
cdr3_nt: TGTGCCAGCAGCTTAGGGGCGGGAGGACTGGCCTACAATGAGCAGTTCTTC
cdr3_aa: CASSLGAGGLAYNEQFF

j_call: TRBJ2-5
d_call: TRBD2
clone_size: once
v_call: TRBV11-2
cdr3_nt: TGTGCCAGCAGCTTCGGACTAGTCCAAGAGACCCAGTACTTC
cdr3_aa: CASSFGLVQETQYF

j_call: TRBJ2-7
d_call: TRBD1
clone_size: NA
v_call: TRBV9
cdr3_nt: TGTGCCAGCAGCGTAGGCTGGGACAGGGGTTTCGAGCAGTACTTC
cdr3_aa: CASSVGWDRGFEQYF

j_call: TRBJ1-2
d_call: TRBD1
clone_size: NA
v_call: TRBV7-9
cdr3_nt: TGTGCCAGCACCCAGGGGGCGGACTATGGCTACACCTTC
cdr3_aa: CASTQGADYGYTF

j_call: TRBJ2-3
d_call: NA
clone_size: NA
v_call: TRBV5-1
cdr3_nt: TGCGCCAGCAGCCGGGGGCCGGGGGGACCCACAGATACGCAGTATTTT
cdr3_aa: CASSRGPGGPTDTQYF

j_call: TRBJ1-2
d_call: NA
clone_size: NA
v_call: TRBV6-5
cdr3_nt: TGTGCCAGCAGTAGGGGCGCCAACTATGGCTACACCTTC
cdr3_aa: CASSRGANYGYTF

j_call: TRBJ1-5
d_call: TRBD1
clone_size: NA
v_call: TRBV20-1
cdr3_nt: TGCAGTGCTAGTCGAGGACAGGTGGAGAATCAGCCCCAGCATTTT
cdr3_aa: CSASRGQVENQPQHF

j_call: TRBJ1-2
d_call: NA
clone_size: NA
v_call: TRBV5-5
cdr3_nt: TGTGCCAGCAGCTTGGAACAGGGAGTCAGCTACACCTTC
cdr3_aa: CASSLEQGVSYTF

j_call: TRBJ1-2
d_call: NA
clone_size: many
v_call: TRBV5-6
cdr3_nt: TGTGCCAGCAGCCCGACAGTCTTTAGGGGCTACACCTTC
cdr3_aa: CASSPTVFRGYTF

j_call: TRBJ2-3
d_call: TRBD2
clone_size: NA
v_call: TRBV4-3
cdr3_nt: TGCGCCAGCAGCCAACCTAGCGGGAGGGTTGCAGATACGCAGTATTTT
cdr3_aa: CASSQPSGRVADTQYF

j_call: TRBJ2-3
d_call: TRBD2
clone_size: once
v_call: TRBV28
cdr3_nt: TGTGCCAGCAGTTCAGCCGGAGGGCTAGCGGGAGCCCCAGATACGCAGTATTTT
cdr3_aa: CASSSAGGLAGAPDTQYF

j_call: TRBJ2-7
d_call: TRBD1
clone_size: NA
v_call: TRBV18
cdr3_nt: TGTGCCAGCTCACCCGACAGGGGCGACGAGCAGTACTTC
cdr3_aa: CASSPDRGDEQYF

j_call: TRBJ2-7
d_call: NA
clone_size: NA
v_call: TRBV9
cdr3_nt: TGTGCCAGCAGCGTAGTGGGACAAGCTGACGAGCAGTACTTC
cdr3_aa: CASSVVGQADEQYF

j_call: TRBJ2-1
d_call: NA
clone_size: NA
v_call: TRBV11-2
cdr3_nt: TGTGCCAGCAGCTTCGGCAGGGGGAGGTATGAGCAGTTCTTC
cdr3_aa: CASSFGRGRYEQFF

j_call: TRBJ2-1
d_call: TRBD1
clone_size: once
v_call: TRBV3-1/TRBV3-2
cdr3_nt: TGTGCCAGCAGCCAAGAGGGTGGGACAGGGATATACAATGAGCAGTTCTTC
cdr3_aa: CASSQEGGTGIYNEQFF

j_call: TRBJ1-5
d_call: TRBD1
clone_size: NA
v_call: TRBV5-5
cdr3_nt: TGTGCCAGCAGCCTACAGGGGATGGGACAGCCCCAGCATTTT
cdr3_aa: CASSLQGMGQPQHF

j_call: TRBJ2-1
d_call: TRBD2
clone_size: few
v_call: TRBV20-1
cdr3_nt: TGCAGTGCTAGTCTCGCCGGCGGGAGGCCCTACAATGAGCAGTTCTTC
cdr3_aa: CSASLAGGRPYNEQFF

j_call: TRBJ2-7
d_call: TRBD2
clone_size: NA
v_call: TRBV7-9
cdr3_nt: TGTGCCAGCAGCGTAACTCGGACTAGCGGGTCGTACGAGCAGTACTTC
cdr3_aa: CASSVTRTSGSYEQYF

j_call: TRBJ1-5
d_call: TRBD1
clone_size: once
v_call: TRBV16
cdr3_nt: TGTGCCAGCAGCCACAGGCAGGGGGAGATTGGTTCTCAGCCCCAGCATTTT
cdr3_aa: CASSHRQGEIGSQPQHF

j_call: TRBJ2-3
d_call: NA
clone_size: NA
v_call: TRBV28
cdr3_nt: TGTGCCAGCAGTTTAATCGCGGGCCGGAAGACGCAGTATTTT
cdr3_aa: CASSLIAGRKTQYF

j_call: TRBJ2-7
d_call: TRBD1
clone_size: NA
v_call: TRBV19
cdr3_nt: TGTGCCAGTAGTAGCGACAGGGGTTACGAGCAGTACTTC
cdr3_aa: CASSSDRGYEQYF